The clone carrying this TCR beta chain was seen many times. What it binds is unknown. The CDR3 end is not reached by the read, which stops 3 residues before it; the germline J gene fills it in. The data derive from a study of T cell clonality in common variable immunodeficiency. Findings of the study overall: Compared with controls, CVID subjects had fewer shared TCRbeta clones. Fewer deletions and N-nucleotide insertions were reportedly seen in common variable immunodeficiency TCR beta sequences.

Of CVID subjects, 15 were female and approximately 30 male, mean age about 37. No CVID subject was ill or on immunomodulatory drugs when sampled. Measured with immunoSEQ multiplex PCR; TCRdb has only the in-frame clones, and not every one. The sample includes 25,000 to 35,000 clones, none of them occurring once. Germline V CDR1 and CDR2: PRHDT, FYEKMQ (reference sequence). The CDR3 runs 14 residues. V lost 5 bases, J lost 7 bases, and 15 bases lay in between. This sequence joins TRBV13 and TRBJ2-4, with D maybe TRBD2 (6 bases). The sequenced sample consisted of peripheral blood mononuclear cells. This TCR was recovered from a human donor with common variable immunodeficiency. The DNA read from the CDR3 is TGTGCCAGCAGCATAACAGTGGAGGGGAACATT. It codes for CASSITVEGNI. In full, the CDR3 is CASSITVEGNIQYF.